This TCR beta chain was recorded in a study of T cell responses to AZD1222 COVID-19 vaccine. Overall study results and limits: Among those given AZD1222, only five to seven were seropositive at baseline.

The CDR3 extends over 14 amino acids. CDR1 SGHAT and CDR2 FQNNGV come from the germline V gene. Trimming pared 5 bases from V and 2 bases from J, leaving 13 bases between. TCRdb's table, derived via immunoSEQ multiplex PCR, lists solely in-frame clones and lacks some. Altogether 60,000 to 85,000 clones are present, about 74% being singletons, with the ten largest covering roughly 28%. As for this clone: The antigen is unknown.

The source was peripheral blood, collected 28 days after the second dose of the MenACWY control vaccine. The gene calls are TRBV11-2 and TRBJ2-7; the D is unclear. The source is an adult who received the MenACWY meningococcal vaccine as a control. CDR3 coding DNA: TGTGCCAGCAGCGCACTCACGAATGCCTACGAGCAGTACTTC. This codes for CASSALTNAYEQYF.